These T cell receptor beta chains were read from a single sample in a study of CD8+ T cells in alopecia areata. TCRdb keeps only in-frame clones here, not all; method: immunoSEQ multiplex PCR. The repertoire holds a few hundred thousand clones, with around 67% as singletons. The material was CD4+ T cells sorted from blood, obtained at week 0. Every receptor here comes from a human donor with alopecia areata. CDR3s include the opening cysteine and the closing phenylalanine or tryptophan. The D gene is left open where the match is weak. Part of the rows lack a size; the others show once, few, many or a class for expanded clones.

j_call d_call v_call clone_size cdr3_length cdr3_aa cdr3_nt
TRBJ2-1 TRBD1 TRBV12-5 few 17 CASGLATGTGGTHEQFF TGTGCTAGTGGTTTGGCCACCGGGACAGGGGGCACGCATGAGCAGTTCTTC
TRBJ2-3 TRBD2 TRBV7-2 - 15 CASSLSAGGLDTQYF TGTGCCAGCAGCTTATCAGCGGGGGGGTTAGATACGCAGTATTTT
TRBJ2-2 - TRBV29-1 - 14 CSVGLTTSSGELFF TGCAGCGTCGGACTTACCACGTCTTCCGGGGAGCTGTTTTTT
TRBJ2-5 - TRBV6-6 - 14 CASIQDLNKGAQYF TGTGCCAGCATACAGGACCTGAATAAGGGGGCCCAGTACTTC
TRBJ2-4 - TRBV30 - 18 CAWSATHRGVLAKNIQYF TGTGCCTGGAGTGCTACTCACCGAGGGGTCCTAGCCAAAAACATTCAGTACTTC
TRBJ2-7 TRBD1 TRBV15 - 16 CATSRRFPGQGNEQYF TGTGCCACCAGCAGGCGCTTTCCGGGACAGGGAAACGAGCAGTACTTC
TRBJ1-4 - TRBV6-6 few 11 CASSPFEKLFF TGTGCCAGCAGTCCCTTTGAAAAACTGTTTTTT
TRBJ2-3 - TRBV29-1 - 10 CSGQMNTQYF TGCAGCGGCCAGATGAATACGCAGTATTTT
TRBJ2-7 - TRBV29-1 - 11 CSALAAYEQYF TGCAGCGCCCTGGCGGCCTACGAGCAGTACTTC
TRBJ2-3 - TRBV7-2 - 14 CASSFWEATDTQYF TGTGCCAGCAGCTTCTGGGAGGCGACAGATACGCAGTATTTT
TRBJ2-3 TRBD1 TRBV25-1 - 16 CASSDLRTKQGSRQYF TGTGCCAGCAGTGATCTTCGCACGAAACAGGGGAGTAGGCAGTATTTT
TRBJ2-1 TRBD2 TRBV29-1 few 14 CSAFSGGADNEQFF TGCAGCGCCTTTAGCGGGGGGGCTGACAATGAGCAGTTCTTC
TRBJ2-3 - TRBV18 - 14 CASSPGVRTDTQYF TGTGCCAGCTCACCAGGGGTACGGACAGATACGCAGTATTTT
TRBJ2-5 TRBD1 TRBV6-5 - 15 CASSYVGTAKETQYF TGTGCCAGCAGTTACGTTGGGACAGCCAAAGAGACCCAGTACTTC
TRBJ1-2 TRBD1 TRBV5-1 - 16 CASSLTGQETSYGYTF TGCGCCAGCAGCTTGACGGGACAGGAGACATCATATGGCTACACCTTC
TRBJ2-3 - TRBV5-4 - 13 CASSSTPRDTQYF TGTGCCAGCAGCTCAACCCCCCGAGATACGCAGTATTTT
TRBJ2-5 TRBD2 TRBV11-2 - 18 CASSLWSSGGINQETQYF TGTGCCAGCAGCTTATGGTCTAGCGGGGGGATAAATCAAGAGACCCAGTACTTC
TRBJ1-1 - TRBV29-1 few 12 CSGRSGFTEAFF TGCAGCGGGAGGTCCGGGTTCACTGAAGCTTTCTTT
TRBJ2-4 - TRBV27 - 17 CASSLSVTGLQGNIQYF TGTGCCAGCAGTTTATCCGTCACCGGACTGCAGGGGAACATTCAGTACTTC
TRBJ1-1 - TRBV30 - 14 CACIQGPNVAEAFF TGTGCCTGCATACAGGGTCCTAACGTCGCTGAAGCTTTCTTT
TRBJ1-4 - TRBV19 - 12 CASRRRDEKLFF TGTGCCAGTAGAAGACGGGATGAAAAACTGTTTTTT
TRBJ2-5 - TRBV29-1 - 13 CSAERVWRETQYF TGCAGCGCAGAGCGGGTGTGGAGGGAGACCCAGTACTTC
TRBJ2-1 TRBD1 TRBV2 few 15 CASRAGDRAYNEQFF TGTGCCAGCAGGGCCGGGGACAGGGCCTACAATGAGCAGTTCTTC
TRBJ2-3 - TRBV29-1 - 17 CSAPYEGVGPTFATQYF TGCAGCGCGCCCTATGAGGGGGTGGGGCCCACATTCGCTACGCAGTATTTT
TRBJ2-2 TRBD2 TRBV9 - 17 CASSSRLAGSSTGELFF TGTGCCAGCAGCTCCCGACTAGCGGGGTCCTCCACCGGGGAGCTGTTTTTT
TRBJ1-1 - TRBV7-9 few 12 CASSSYHTEAFF TGTGCCAGCAGCTCTTATCACACTGAAGCTTTCTTT
TRBJ1-6 - TRBV10-3 few 14 CAISQLGGDSPLHF TGTGCCATCAGTCAACTCGGGGGGGATTCACCCCTCCACTTT
TRBJ2-5 - TRBV5-1 few 14 CASSLGTRQETQYF TGCGCCAGCAGCTTGGGGACCCGACAAGAGACCCAGTACTTC
TRBJ2-7 - TRBV30 - 12 CAWTRGGYEQYF TGTGCCTGGACCCGTGGGGGCTACGAGCAGTACTTC
TRBJ2-5 - TRBV5-1 few 15 CASSPPTGAQETQYF TGCGCCAGCAGTCCTCCCACGGGGGCGCAGGAGACCCAGTACTTC
TRBJ1-1 TRBD1 TRBV30 few 16 CAFTPLQGRMNTEAFF TGTGCCTTCACACCATTACAGGGGAGGATGAACACTGAAGCTTTCTTT
TRBJ2-7 - TRBV30 - 13 CAWSEQGPYEQYF TGTGCCTGGAGCGAACAGGGTCCCTACGAGCAGTACTTC
TRBJ2-1 - TRBV5-6 - 13 CASSLGLVNEQFF TGTGCCAGCAGCTTGGGACTGGTCAATGAGCAGTTCTTC
TRBJ1-1 TRBD1 TRBV6-5 - 15 CASSYSSQGGAKAFF TGTGCCAGCAGTTACTCGAGTCAGGGGGGAGCGAAAGCTTTCTTT
TRBJ2-2 - TRBV30 - 13 CAWIGRGDGELFF TGTGCCTGGATAGGCAGGGGCGACGGGGAGCTGTTTTTT
TRBJ2-6 - TRBV5-6 - 16 CASSPGLPSGANVLTF TGTGCCAGCAGCCCGGGACTGCCCTCTGGGGCCAACGTCCTGACTTTC
TRBJ2-5 - TRBV29-1 - 13 CSAQQGLQETQYF TGCAGCGCCCAACAGGGACTCCAAGAGACCCAGTACTTC
TRBJ2-5 TRBD2 TRBV9 - 13 CASSVETSKTQYF TGTGCCAGCAGCGTCGAGACTAGCAAGACCCAGTACTTC
TRBJ1-6 TRBD1 TRBV7-6 - 13 CASSSGQGAPLHF TGTGCCAGCAGCTCGGGACAGGGGGCACCCCTCCACTTT
TRBJ2-3 - TRBV19 - 15 CASSTSALPADTQYF TGTGCCAGTAGTACTAGCGCCCTACCGGCAGATACGCAGTATTTT
TRBJ2-5 - TRBV6-5 - 15 CASSRRKGGEETQYF TGTGCCAGCAGTAGGAGAAAGGGGGGGGAAGAGACCCAGTACTTC
TRBJ2-2 - TRBV29-1 - 14 CSVGTTGATGELFF TGCAGCGTCGGGACCACTGGAGCCACCGGGGAGCTGTTTTTT
TRBJ2-7 TRBD1 TRBV10-3 - 14 CAISGGTAIYEQYF TGTGCCATCAGTGGGGGGACAGCGATCTACGAGCAGTACTTC
TRBJ2-7 - TRBV29-1 - 11 CSVGSSGDQYF TGCAGCGTTGGGTCCTCCGGGGATCAGTACTTC